Listed below are T cell receptor beta chains from one sample, sequenced in a study of radiation and T cells in renal cell carcinoma. Assay used: immunoSEQ multiplex PCR; TCRdb lists only in-frame clones, some missing. The sample yields approximately 150,000 clones, around nine tenths seen once. The sample consisted of blood, taken from a patient whose treatment included radiotherapy and nephrectomy. The receptors come from a woman aged 45-65 years with renal cell carcinoma. CDR3s include the opening cysteine and the closing phenylalanine or tryptophan. A D gene is named only where the DNA matches it firmly. Size is omitted from some rows. Given values are once, few, many or a class for expanded clones.

CASSELVGLRNYGYTF TGTGCCAGCAGCGAGTTGGTCGGCTTAAGGAACTATGGCTACACCTTC TRBJ1-2 TRBV5-8 NA NA
CASSGGQGNTEAFF TGTGCCAGCAGCGGCGGACAGGGAAACACTGAAGCTTTCTTT TRBJ1-1 TRBV5-4 few TRBD1
CASSLAGAAGTDTQYF TGCGCCAGCAGCTTGGCCGGCGCGGCTGGCACAGATACGCAGTATTTT TRBJ2-3 TRBV5-1 NA NA
CASSLEMGSGNTIYF TGTGCCAGCAGCTTAGAAATGGGCTCTGGAAACACCATATATTTT TRBJ1-3 TRBV11-2 NA NA
CASRTTGMNTEAFF TGTGCCAGCAGAACGACAGGGATGAACACTGAAGCTTTCTTT TRBJ1-1 TRBV6-4 NA TRBD1
CASSLGLAGVETQYF TGTGCCAGCAGCTTGGGGCTAGCGGGAGTCGAGACCCAGTACTTC TRBJ2-5 TRBV5-6 NA TRBD2
CASSRGRINYGYTF TGTGCCAGCAGCCGAGGACGGATTAACTATGGCTACACCTTC TRBJ1-2 TRBV7-2 NA NA
CASSQGVVGTEAFF TGTGCCAGCAGCCAAGGCGTGGTTGGCACTGAAGCTTTCTTT TRBJ1-1 TRBV14 few NA
CASSPREAASGELFF TGTGCCAGCTCACCCAGGGAGGCGGCCTCCGGGGAGCTGTTTTTT TRBJ2-2 TRBV18 NA NA
CASSLGDGSFYEQYF TGTGCCAGCAGCCTAGGGGACGGATCTTTCTACGAGCAGTACTTC TRBJ2-7 TRBV7-9 NA NA
CASSTKGQQETQYF TGTGCCAGCAGCACGAAGGGACAGCAAGAGACCCAGTACTTC TRBJ2-5 TRBV5-4 NA TRBD1
CASSVGQRETQYF TGTGCCAGCAGCGTAGGACAGCGGGAGACCCAGTACTTC TRBJ2-5 TRBV9 NA NA
CASSYPDRVSGYTF TGTGCCAGCAGTTACCCGGACCGTGTGAGCGGCTACACCTTC TRBJ1-2 TRBV6-5 NA NA
CASSERGQGYTEAFF TGTGCCAGCAGTGAAAGGGGACAGGGGTACACTGAAGCTTTCTTT TRBJ1-1 TRBV6-1 NA TRBD1
CASSLAGGGTEAFF TGTGCCAGCAGCTTGGCTGGGGGAGGCACTGAAGCTTTCTTT TRBJ1-1 TRBV5-4 NA NA
CASSHGNEQYF TGTGCCAGCAGCCACGGGAACGAGCAGTACTTC TRBJ2-7 TRBV14 NA NA